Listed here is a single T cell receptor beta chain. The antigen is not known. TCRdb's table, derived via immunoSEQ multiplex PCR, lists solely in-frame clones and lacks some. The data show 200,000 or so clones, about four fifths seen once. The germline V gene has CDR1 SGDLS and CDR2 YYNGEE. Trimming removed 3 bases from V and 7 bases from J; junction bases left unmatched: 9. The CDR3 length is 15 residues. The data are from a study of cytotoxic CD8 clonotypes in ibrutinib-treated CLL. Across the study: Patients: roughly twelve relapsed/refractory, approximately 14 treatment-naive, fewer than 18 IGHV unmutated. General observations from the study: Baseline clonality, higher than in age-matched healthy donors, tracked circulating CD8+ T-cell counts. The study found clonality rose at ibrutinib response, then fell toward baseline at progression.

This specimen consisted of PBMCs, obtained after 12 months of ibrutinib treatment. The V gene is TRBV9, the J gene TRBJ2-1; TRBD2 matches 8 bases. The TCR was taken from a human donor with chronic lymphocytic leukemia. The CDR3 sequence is CASSGSGEIGNEQFF. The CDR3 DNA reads TGTGCCAGCAGCGGTAGCGGGGAAATTGGAAATGAGCAGTTCTTC. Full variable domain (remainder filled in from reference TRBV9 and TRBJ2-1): DSGVTQTPKHLITATGQRVTLRCSPRSGDLSVYWYQQSLDQGLQFLIQYYNGEERAKGNILERFSAQQFPDLHSELNLSSLELGDSALYFCASSGSGEIGNEQFFGPGTRLTVL.